These T cell receptor beta chains were read from a single sample in a study of blood T cell repertoires in COVID-19. Profiling relied on immunoSEQ multiplex PCR, and the TCRdb table lists in-frame clones only, not all of them. There are some 150,000 clones in the sample; 85% to 90% occur only once, and about 8% lies in the top ten. What was sequenced was peripheral blood. The receptors shown here come from a woman aged 60-75 years with acute or convalescent COVID-19. Each CDR3 is given with its conserved first and last residue. A D gene is named only where the DNA matches it firmly. Size is omitted from some rows. Given values are once, few, many or a class for expanded clones.

d_call	clone_size	j_call	v_call	cdr3_aa	cdr3_nt
TRBD2	NA	TRBJ2-5	TRBV27	CATNPLAGGSQETQYF	TGTGCCACCAATCCTCTAGCGGGGGGATCGCAAGAGACCCAGTACTTC
NA	NA	TRBJ2-3	TRBV28	CASSFGRGPDTQYF	TGTGCCAGCAGTTTCGGCAGGGGCCCAGATACGCAGTATTTT
TRBD1	NA	TRBJ1-1	TRBV3-1/TRBV3-2	CASSLTGGVIRAFF	TGTGCCAGCAGCCTGACAGGGGGCGTAATTAGAGCTTTCTTT
NA	once	TRBJ2-2	TRBV6-6	CASSYSSGDTGELFF	TGTGCCAGCAGTTACTCGTCCGGGGACACCGGGGAGCTGTTTTTT
TRBD2	NA	TRBJ2-7	TRBV5-4	CASSLEAGDYEQYF	TGTGCCAGCAGCTTGGAAGCGGGGGACTACGAGCAGTACTTC
TRBD1	few	TRBJ1-5	TRBV12-5	CASGRAGTAGNQPQHF	TGTGCTAGTGGTCGAGCCGGGACAGCAGGCAATCAGCCCCAGCATTTT
TRBD1	NA	TRBJ2-6	TRBV5-1	CASSRTGGAQTGANVLTF	TGCGCCAGCAGCCGAACAGGGGGCGCACAAACTGGGGCCAACGTCCTGACTTTC
TRBD2	NA	TRBJ2-5	TRBV5-6	CASSLSSGVQETQYF	TGTGCCAGCAGCTTGTCTAGCGGGGTACAAGAGACCCAGTACTTC
TRBD2	NA	TRBJ2-1	TRBV5-1	CASSSVRGGNEQFF	TGCGCCAGCAGCTCCGTTCGGGGGGGCAATGAGCAGTTCTTC
NA	NA	TRBJ1-6	TRBV6-2/TRBV6-3	CASSEVQNSPLHF	TGTGCCAGCAGTGAGGTCCAAAATTCACCCCTCCACTTT
TRBD2	NA	TRBJ2-5	TRBV28	CASSFLGLAGGWQETQYF	TGTGCCAGCAGTTTCTTGGGACTAGCGGGGGGTTGGCAAGAGACCCAGTACTTC
TRBD2	NA	TRBJ2-3	TRBV9	CASGTGTSGGVITDTQYF	TGTGCCAGCGGTACCGGGACTAGCGGGGGGGTTATCACAGATACGCAGTATTTT
TRBD1	NA	TRBJ1-2	TRBV5-1	CASSLVGSQGGGGYTF	TGCGCCAGCAGCTTGGTCGGGTCGCAAGGGGGCGGTGGCTACACCTTC
NA	NA	TRBJ2-1	TRBV2	CASSALSGGYNNEQFF	TGTGCCAGCAGTGCGCTTTCAGGGGGGTACAACAATGAGCAGTTCTTC
TRBD1	NA	TRBJ1-3	TRBV6-6	CASGQGNSGNTIYF	TGTGCCAGCGGACAGGGGAACTCTGGAAACACCATATATTTT
NA	NA	TRBJ1-5	TRBV15	CATSSATGYNQPQHF	TGTGCCACCAGCAGTGCTACAGGGTACAATCAGCCCCAGCATTTT
NA	NA	TRBJ2-1	TRBV29-1	CSVASYNEQFF	TGCAGCGTAGCCTCGTACAATGAGCAGTTCTTC
TRBD1	few	TRBJ2-3	TRBV7-9	CASSLEQGAITDTQYF	TGTGCCAGCAGCTTAGAACAGGGGGCAATCACAGATACGCAGTATTTT
NA	NA	TRBJ1-2	TRBV10-3	CAIRTGTPNYGYTF	TGTGCCATCAGAACAGGGACCCCTAACTATGGCTACACCTTC
TRBD2	NA	TRBJ2-1	TRBV9	CASSVDLAGNEQFF	TGTGCCAGCAGCGTAGACCTAGCGGGCAATGAGCAGTTCTTC
NA	NA	TRBJ2-5	TRBV2	CASSPDSQETQYF	TGTGCCAGCAGTCCAGACAGCCAAGAGACCCAGTACTTC
NA	NA	TRBJ2-2	TRBV13	CASSLEGAGELFF	TGTGCCAGCAGCTTAGAGGGGGCCGGGGAGCTGTTTTTT
NA	NA	TRBJ2-5	TRBV7-8	CASSRGQLQYF	TGTGCCAGCAGCCGTGGACAGCTCCAGTACTTC
NA	NA	TRBJ2-3	TRBV6-5	CVVQGSRNTQYF	TGTGTGGTTCAGGGGAGCCGGAATACGCAGTATTTT
NA	NA	TRBJ2-7	TRBV21-1	CASSKGRVAYEQYF	TGTGCCAGCAGCAAAGGCAGGGTAGCCTACGAGCAGTACTTC
NA	few	TRBJ1-6	TRBV5-4	CASSLAGTEDSPLHF	TGTGCCAGCAGCTTGGCCGGGACTGAAGATTCACCCCTCCACTTT
NA	NA	TRBJ1-4	TRBV9	CASSVQGATNEKLFF	TGTGCCAGCAGCGTACAAGGGGCAACTAATGAAAAACTGTTTTTT
TRBD1	NA	TRBJ1-3	TRBV12-5	CASGFSGGLGGNTIYF	TGTGCTAGTGGTTTCTCAGGGGGCCTGGGTGGAAACACCATATATTTT
NA	NA	TRBJ1-6	TRBV7-8	CASSLRLQVNYNSPLHF	TGTGCCAGCAGCCTTCGATTACAGGTCAACTATAATTCACCCCTCCACTTT
NA	NA	TRBJ1-1	TRBV28	CASSLSGGGTEAFF	TGTGCCAGCAGTTTATCGGGGGGGGGCACTGAAGCTTTCTTT
TRBD2	NA	TRBJ2-7	TRBV30	CAWSWGLDIGEQYF	TGTGCCTGGAGTTGGGGACTAGATATCGGCGAGCAGTACTTC
NA	NA	TRBJ1-2	TRBV30	CAWSARTESIYGYTF	TGTGCCTGGAGTGCACGGACAGAGAGCATCTATGGCTACACCTTC
NA	few	TRBJ2-7	TRBV11-3	CASSPGSRLEQYF	TGTGCCAGCAGCCCCGGGAGTAGGTTGGAGCAGTACTTC
TRBD1	NA	TRBJ1-4	TRBV6-2/TRBV6-3	CASSALTGWNEKLFF	TGTGCCAGCAGTGCCCTGACAGGGTGGAATGAAAAACTGTTTTTT
NA	NA	TRBJ1-3	TRBV5-1	CASSLEGSSGNTIYF	TGCGCCAGCAGCTTGGAAGGGAGCTCTGGAAACACCATATATTTT
TRBD1	NA	TRBJ2-5	TRBV7-9	CASSLSRDRGYETQYF	TGTGCCAGCAGCTTATCGCGGGACAGGGGATACGAGACCCAGTACTTC
NA	NA	TRBJ1-1	TRBV11-2	CASSLAAGDRAFF	TGTGCCAGCAGCTTAGCCGCAGGGGATCGGGCTTTCTTT
TRBD1	NA	TRBJ1-1	TRBV5-6	CASSRDRNTEAFF	TGTGCCAGCAGCCGGGACAGGAACACTGAAGCTTTCTTT
NA	NA	TRBJ2-3	TRBV7-9	CASSPSGSRRTDTQYF	TGTGCCAGCAGCCCCAGCGGGTCCCGAAGGACAGATACGCAGTATTTT
NA	NA	TRBJ2-5	TRBV4-1	CASSHRAAGRETQYF	TGCGCCAGCAGCCACCGCGCCGCGGGGCGGGAGACCCAGTACTTC
NA	NA	TRBJ2-7	TRBV11-2	CASSLVQGGSYEQYF	TGTGCCAGCAGCTTAGTGCAGGGGGGATCCTACGAGCAGTACTTC
NA	NA	TRBJ2-7	TRBV11-3	CASSPRGITYEQYF	TGTGCCAGCAGCCCCAGGGGAATAACCTACGAGCAGTACTTC
TRBD1	NA	TRBJ2-2	TRBV30	CAWTGGAGELFF	TGTGCCTGGACAGGGGGTGCCGGGGAGCTGTTTTTT
TRBD1	NA	TRBJ1-1	TRBV20-1	CSAPQGTAFF	TGCAGTGCCCCACAGGGGACAGCTTTCTTT
TRBD1	NA	TRBJ1-2	TRBV7-8	CASSRIQGLGANYGYTF	TGTGCCAGCAGCCGGATACAGGGGTTGGGGGCTAACTATGGCTACACCTTC
TRBD1	NA	TRBJ2-1	TRBV24-1	CATTGDRGTDEQFF	TGTGCCACCACCGGGGACAGGGGAACCGATGAGCAGTTCTTC
TRBD1	NA	TRBJ2-1	TRBV7-3	CASSPDRGSYNEQFF	TGTGCCAGCAGCCCGGACAGGGGCTCCTACAATGAGCAGTTCTTC
TRBD1	NA	TRBJ2-7	TRBV7-2	CASSVRDRGHEQYF	TGTGCCAGCAGCGTCCGGGACAGGGGCCACGAGCAGTACTTC
TRBD1	NA	TRBJ2-6	TRBV24-1	CATSGGQVSSGANVLTF	TGTGCCACCAGTGGCGGACAGGTCAGCTCTGGGGCCAACGTCCTGACTTTC
NA	NA	TRBJ1-3	TRBV9	CASSVGGTDGNTIYF	TGTGCCAGCAGCGTAGGCGGGACGGATGGAAACACCATATATTTT
NA	NA	TRBJ2-1	TRBV11-3	CASSLVQGRQFF	TGTGCCAGCAGCTTAGTTCAGGGGCGGCAGTTCTTC
TRBD1	NA	TRBJ1-5	TRBV2	CASSEAAGTGSIKPQHF	TGTGCCAGCAGTGAAGCGGCCGGGACAGGGTCCATAAAGCCCCAGCATTTT